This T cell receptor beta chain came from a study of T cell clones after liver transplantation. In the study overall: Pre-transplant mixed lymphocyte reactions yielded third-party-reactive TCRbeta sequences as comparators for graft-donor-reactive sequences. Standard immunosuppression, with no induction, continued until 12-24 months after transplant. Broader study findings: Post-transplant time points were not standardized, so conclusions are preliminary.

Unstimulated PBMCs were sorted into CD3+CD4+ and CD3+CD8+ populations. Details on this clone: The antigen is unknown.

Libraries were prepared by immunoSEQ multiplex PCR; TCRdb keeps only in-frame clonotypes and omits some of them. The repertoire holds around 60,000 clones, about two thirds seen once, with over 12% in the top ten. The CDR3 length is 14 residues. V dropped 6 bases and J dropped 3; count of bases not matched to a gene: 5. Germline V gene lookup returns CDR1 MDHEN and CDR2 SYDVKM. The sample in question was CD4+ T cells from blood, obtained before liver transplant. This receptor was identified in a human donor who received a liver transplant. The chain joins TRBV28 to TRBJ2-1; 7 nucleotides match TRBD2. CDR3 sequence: CASSSGRGYNEQFF. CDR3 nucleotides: TGTGCCAGCAGCTCGGGGAGGGGCTACAATGAGCAGTTCTTC.